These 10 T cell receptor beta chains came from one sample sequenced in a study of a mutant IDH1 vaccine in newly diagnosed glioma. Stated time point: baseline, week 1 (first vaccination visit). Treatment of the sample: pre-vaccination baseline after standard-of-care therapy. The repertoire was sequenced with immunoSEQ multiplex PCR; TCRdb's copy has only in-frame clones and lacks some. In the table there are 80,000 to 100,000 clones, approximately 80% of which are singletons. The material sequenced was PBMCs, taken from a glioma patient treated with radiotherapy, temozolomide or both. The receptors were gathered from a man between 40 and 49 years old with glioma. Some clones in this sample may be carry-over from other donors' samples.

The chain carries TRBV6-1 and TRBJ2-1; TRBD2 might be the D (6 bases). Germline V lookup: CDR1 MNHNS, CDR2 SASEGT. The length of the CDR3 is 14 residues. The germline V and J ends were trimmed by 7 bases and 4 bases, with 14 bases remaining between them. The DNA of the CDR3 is TGTGCCAGCACCCTAGAGGAGGGATACAATGAGCAGTTCTTC. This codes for CASTLEEGYNEQFF.

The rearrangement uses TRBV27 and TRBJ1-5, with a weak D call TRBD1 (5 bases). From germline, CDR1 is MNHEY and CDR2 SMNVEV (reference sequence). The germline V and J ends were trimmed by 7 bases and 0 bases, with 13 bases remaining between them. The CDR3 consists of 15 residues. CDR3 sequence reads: CASIGGTVSNQPQHF. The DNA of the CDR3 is TGTGCCAGCATCGGAGGGACGGTTAGCAATCAGCCCCAGCATTTT.

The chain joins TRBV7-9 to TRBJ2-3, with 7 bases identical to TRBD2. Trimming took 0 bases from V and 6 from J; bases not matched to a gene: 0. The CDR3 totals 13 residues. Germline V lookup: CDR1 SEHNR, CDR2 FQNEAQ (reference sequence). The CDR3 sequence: CASSLAGGDTQYF. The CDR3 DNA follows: TGTGCCAGCAGCTTAGCGGGGGGGGATACGCAGTATTTT.

The CDR3 DNA follows: TGTGCCAGCAGCTTGGGTACTCAGGGACACTATGGCTACACCTTC. Protein sequence: CASSLGTQGHYGYTF. The chain is built from TRBV5-8 and TRBJ1-2; weak D call: TRBD1 (5 bases). The CDR3 totals 15 residues. V was pared by 0 bases and J by 3 bases, with 12 bases between. Germline assignment: CDR1 SGHTS and CDR2 YDEGEE.

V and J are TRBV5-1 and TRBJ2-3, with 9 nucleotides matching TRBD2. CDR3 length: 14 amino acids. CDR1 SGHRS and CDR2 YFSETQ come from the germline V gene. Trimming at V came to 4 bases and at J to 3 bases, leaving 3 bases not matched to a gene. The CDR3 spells CASSLSGGTDTQYF. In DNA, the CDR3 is TGCGCCAGCAGCCTTAGCGGGGGTACAGATACGCAGTATTTT.

CDR3 region: CASRRLAGGGNEQFF. The CDR3 nucleotides are TGTGCCAGTCGAAGACTAGCGGGGGGGGGCAATGAGCAGTTCTTC. This chain connects TRBV2 to TRBJ2-1, with 14 bases identical to TRBD2. Germline CDR1 and CDR2: SNHLY and FYNNEI. The CDR3 covers 15 residues. Trimming cost V 9 bases and J 6 bases; bases outside gene matches: 7.

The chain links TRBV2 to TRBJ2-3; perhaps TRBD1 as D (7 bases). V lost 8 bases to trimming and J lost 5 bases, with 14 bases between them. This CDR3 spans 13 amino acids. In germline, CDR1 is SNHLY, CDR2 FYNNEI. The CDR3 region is CASAVQGGDTQYF. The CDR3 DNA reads TGTGCCAGCGCCGTCCAGGGGGGAGATACGCAGTATTTT. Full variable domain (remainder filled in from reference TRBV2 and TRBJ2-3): EPEVTQTPSHQVTQMGQEVILRCVPISNHLYFYWYRQILGQKVEFLVSFYNNEISEKSEIFDDQFSVERPDGSNFTLKIRSTKLEDSAMYFCASAVQGGDTQYFGPGTRLTVL.

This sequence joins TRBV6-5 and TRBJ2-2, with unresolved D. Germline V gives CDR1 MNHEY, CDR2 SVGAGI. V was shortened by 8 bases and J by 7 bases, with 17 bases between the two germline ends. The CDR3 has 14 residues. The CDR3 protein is CASGATIPRGELFF. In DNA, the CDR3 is TGTGCCAGCGGTGCGACCATACCCCGCGGGGAGCTGTTTTTT.

The CDR3 protein is CASKRQGANEKLFF. For the CDR3, the DNA is TGTGCCAGCAAGAGACAGGGAGCTAATGAAAAACTGTTTTTT. The chain combines TRBV27 with TRBJ1-4, with 7 bases matching TRBD1. After removal of 7 bases from V and 3 bases from J, the junction contained 5 bases not matched to a gene. The V gene's germline CDR1 is MNHEY and CDR2 SMNVEV (reference sequence). The CDR3 consists of 14 residues.

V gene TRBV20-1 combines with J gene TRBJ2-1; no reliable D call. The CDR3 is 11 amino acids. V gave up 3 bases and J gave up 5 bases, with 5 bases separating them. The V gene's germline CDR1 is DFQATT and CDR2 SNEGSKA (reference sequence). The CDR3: CSASDNNEQFF. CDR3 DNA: TGCAGTGCTAGTGACAACAATGAGCAGTTCTTC.